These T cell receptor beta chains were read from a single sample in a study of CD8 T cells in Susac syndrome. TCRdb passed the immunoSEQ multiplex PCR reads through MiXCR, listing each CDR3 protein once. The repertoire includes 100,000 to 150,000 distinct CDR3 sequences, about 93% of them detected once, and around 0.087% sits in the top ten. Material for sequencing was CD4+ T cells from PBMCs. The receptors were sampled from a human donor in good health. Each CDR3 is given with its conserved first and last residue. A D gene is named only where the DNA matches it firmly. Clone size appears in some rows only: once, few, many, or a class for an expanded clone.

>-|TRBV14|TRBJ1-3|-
CASSPDSEDTIYF
TGTGCCAGCAGCCCCGACAGCGAAGACACCATATATTTT
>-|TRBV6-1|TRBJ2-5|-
CASSEVRVRAVEYF
TGTGCCAGCAGTGAAGTCAGGGTTCGGGCTGTGGAATACTTC
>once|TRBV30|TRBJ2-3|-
CAWSTDRGYTQYF
TGTGCCTGGAGTACCGACCGTGGATATACGCAGTATTTT
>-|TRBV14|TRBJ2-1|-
CASSQLSSYNEQFF
TGTGCCAGCAGCCAACTTTCCTCCTACAATGAGCAGTTCTTC
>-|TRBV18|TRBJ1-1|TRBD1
CASSLQGEAFF
TGTGCCAGCTCGTTACAGGGGGAAGCTTTCTTT
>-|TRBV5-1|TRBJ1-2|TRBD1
CASSEGTGGGYGYTF
TGCGCCAGCAGCGAAGGGACAGGGGGCGGATATGGCTACACCTTC
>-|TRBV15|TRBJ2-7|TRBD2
CATSREVGSSGVEQYF
TGTGCCACCAGCAGAGAAGTGGGATCTAGCGGGGTCGAGCAGTACTTC
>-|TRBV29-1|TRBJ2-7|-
CSVAHSYEQYF
TGCAGCGTTGCACACAGCTACGAGCAGTACTTC
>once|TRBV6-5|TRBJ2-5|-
CASSYRGGWETQYF
TGTGCCAGCAGTTACAGGGGAGGCTGGGAGACCCAGTACTTC
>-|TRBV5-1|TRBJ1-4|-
CASRNTGFGEKLFF
TGCGCCAGCAGGAATACAGGGTTTGGAGAAAAACTGTTTTTT
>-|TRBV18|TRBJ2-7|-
CASSPARWEQYF
TGTGCCAGCTCACCAGCGAGGTGGGAGCAGTACTTC
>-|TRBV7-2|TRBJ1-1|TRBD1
CASSLQGQGGTEAFF
TGTGCCAGCAGCTTACAAGGACAGGGGGGCACTGAAGCTTTCTTT
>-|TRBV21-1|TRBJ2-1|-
CASSKEDRTGFNEQFF
TGTGCCAGCAGCAAAGAGGATAGGACAGGGTTCAATGAGCAGTTCTTC
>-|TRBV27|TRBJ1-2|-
CASSLSTVGNYGYTF
TGTGCCAGCAGTTTATCGACGGTCGGGAACTATGGCTACACCTTC
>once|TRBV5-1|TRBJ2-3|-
CASSAPGADTQYF
TGCGCCAGCAGCGCACCAGGAGCAGATACGCAGTATTTT
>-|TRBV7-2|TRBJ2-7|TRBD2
CASSFQAGAYEQYF
TGTGCCAGCAGCTTTCAAGCGGGGGCCTACGAGCAGTACTTC
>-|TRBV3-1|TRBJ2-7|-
CASSKAAGSSREQYF
TGTGCCAGTAGTAAGGCGGCGGGGAGTTCGCGGGAGCAGTACTTC
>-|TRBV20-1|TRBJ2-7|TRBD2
CSARDQGSSGRGEQYF
TGCAGTGCTAGAGATCAAGGGTCTAGCGGGAGGGGCGAGCAGTACTTC
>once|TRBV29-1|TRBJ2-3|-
CSVEGVTGTAPDTQYF
TGCAGCGTTGAGGGTGTCACCGGGACTGCGCCAGATACGCAGTATTTT
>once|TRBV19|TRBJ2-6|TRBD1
CASSITGQGAYSGANVLTF
TGTGCCAGTAGTATAACAGGACAGGGGGCTTACTCTGGGGCCAACGTCCTGACTTTC
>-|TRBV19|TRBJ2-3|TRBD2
CASSISREGADTQYF
TGTGCCAGTAGTATTAGCCGGGAGGGCGCAGATACGCAGTATTTT
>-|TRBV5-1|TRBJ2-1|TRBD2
CASSGGPAGVGNEQFF
TGCGCCAGCAGCGGGGGTCCAGCGGGGGTGGGCAATGAGCAGTTCTTC
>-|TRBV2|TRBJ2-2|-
CASSRRRNTGELFF
TGTGCCAGCAGTCGACGAAGAAACACCGGGGAGCTGTTTTTT
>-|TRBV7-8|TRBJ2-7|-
CASSFGHSYEQYF
TGTGCCAGCAGCTTTGGACATTCTTACGAGCAGTACTTC
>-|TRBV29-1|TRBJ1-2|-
CSVGGSREGYTF
TGCAGCGTTGGCGGCAGCCGAGAGGGCTACACCTTC
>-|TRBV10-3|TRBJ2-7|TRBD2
CAISGRGREFRNEQYF
TGTGCCATCAGTGGCCGGGGGAGGGAATTCCGGAACGAGCAGTACTTC
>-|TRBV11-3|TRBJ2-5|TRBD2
CASSLDGLAGETQYF
TGTGCCAGCAGCTTAGACGGGCTAGCGGGTGAGACCCAGTACTTC
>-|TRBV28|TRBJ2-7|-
CASSLLSRGDSYEQYF
TGTGCCAGCAGTTTATTGTCTAGGGGGGACTCCTACGAGCAGTACTTC
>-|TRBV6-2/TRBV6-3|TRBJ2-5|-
CASSYSAGGGTETQYF
TGTGCCAGCAGTTACTCTGCAGGAGGTGGTACGGAGACCCAGTACTTC
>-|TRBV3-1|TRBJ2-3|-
CASSQINTDTQYF
TGTGCCAGCAGCCAAATCAACACAGATACGCAGTATTTT
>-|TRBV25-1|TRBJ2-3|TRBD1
CASSILQGDGTDTQYF
TGTGCCAGCAGTATCCTACAGGGGGATGGTACAGATACGCAGTATTTT
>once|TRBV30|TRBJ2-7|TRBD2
CAWSRSGRTNEQYF
TGTGCCTGGAGTCGTAGCGGGAGAACCAACGAGCAGTACTTC
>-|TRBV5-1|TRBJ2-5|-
CASSFGGGSQETQYF
TGCGCCAGCAGCTTCGGGGGCGGATCCCAAGAGACCCAGTACTTC
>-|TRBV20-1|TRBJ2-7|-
CSASAGTWNYEQYF
TGCAGTGCTAGCGCCGGGACCTGGAACTACGAGCAGTACTTC
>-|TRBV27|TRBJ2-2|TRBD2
CASSFEPGLAGGTGELFF
TGTGCCAGCAGTTTCGAGCCCGGACTAGCGGGAGGAACCGGGGAGCTGTTTTTT
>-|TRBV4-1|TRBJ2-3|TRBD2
CASSQERTSGRALRTDTQYF
TGCGCCAGCAGCCAAGAACGGACTAGCGGGAGGGCCCTCCGCACAGATACGCAGTATTTT
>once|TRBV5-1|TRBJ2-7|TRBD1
CASSSGTGQPYEQYF
TGCGCCAGCAGCTCCGGGACAGGACAGCCCTACGAGCAGTACTTC
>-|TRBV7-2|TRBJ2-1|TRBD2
CASSLGGSGRGYNEQFF
TGTGCCAGCAGCTTAGGTGGTAGCGGGAGAGGGTACAATGAGCAGTTCTTC
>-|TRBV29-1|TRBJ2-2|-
CSVLSVIANTGELFF
TGCAGCGTCTTATCGGTCATCGCGAACACCGGGGAGCTGTTTTTT
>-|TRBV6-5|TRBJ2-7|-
CASRREFDSEQYF
TGTGCCAGCAGAAGGGAATTCGACTCCGAGCAGTACTTC
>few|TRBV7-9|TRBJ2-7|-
CASSYAAHTEQYF
TGTGCCAGCAGTTACGCGGCCCATACGGAGCAGTACTTC
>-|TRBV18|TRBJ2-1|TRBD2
CASSPYLAGENEQFF
TGTGCCAGCTCACCTTACCTAGCGGGAGAAAATGAGCAGTTCTTC
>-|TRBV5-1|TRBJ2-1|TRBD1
CASSLAQGADEQFF
TGCGCCAGCAGCTTGGCCCAGGGGGCAGATGAGCAGTTCTTC
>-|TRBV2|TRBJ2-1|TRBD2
CASRTSGEYNEQFF
TGTGCCAGCAGAACTAGCGGGGAATACAATGAGCAGTTCTTC
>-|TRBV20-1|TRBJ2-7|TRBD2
CSARLSSGVFEQYF
TGCAGTGCTAGGCTGTCTAGCGGCGTCTTTGAGCAGTACTTC
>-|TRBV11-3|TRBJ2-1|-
CASSLVGVWGQADNEQFF
TGTGCCAGCAGCTTAGTAGGCGTTTGGGGGCAGGCTGACAATGAGCAGTTCTTC
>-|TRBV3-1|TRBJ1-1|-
CASSQTLNTEAFF
TGTGCCAGCAGCCAGACGCTGAACACTGAAGCTTTCTTT
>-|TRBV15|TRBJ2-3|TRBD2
CATSREGRTSGIGSGADTQYF
TGTGCCACCAGCAGAGAGGGGCGGACTAGCGGGATAGGGTCGGGGGCAGATACGCAGTATTTT
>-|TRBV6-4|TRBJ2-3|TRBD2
CASRRLAGGRDTQYF
TGTGCCAGCAGGCGACTAGCGGGAGGGCGGGATACGCAGTATTTT
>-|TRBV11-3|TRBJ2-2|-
CASSPAGTNTGELFF
TGTGCCAGCAGCCCAGCAGGGACGAACACCGGGGAGCTGTTTTTT
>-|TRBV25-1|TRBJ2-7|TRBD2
CASSARLASHEQYF
TGTGCCAGCAGCGCGAGACTAGCCTCCCACGAGCAGTACTTC
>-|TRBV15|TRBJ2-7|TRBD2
CATSRDTVAGREQYF
TGTGCCACCAGCAGAGACACCGTAGCGGGACGCGAGCAGTACTTC
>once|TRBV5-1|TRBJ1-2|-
CASSDPPGRDGYTF
TGCGCCAGCAGCGACCCTCCGGGACGAGATGGCTACACCTTC
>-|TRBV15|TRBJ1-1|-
CATSRAQGTEAFF
TGTGCCACCAGCAGGGCCCAGGGTACTGAAGCTTTCTTT